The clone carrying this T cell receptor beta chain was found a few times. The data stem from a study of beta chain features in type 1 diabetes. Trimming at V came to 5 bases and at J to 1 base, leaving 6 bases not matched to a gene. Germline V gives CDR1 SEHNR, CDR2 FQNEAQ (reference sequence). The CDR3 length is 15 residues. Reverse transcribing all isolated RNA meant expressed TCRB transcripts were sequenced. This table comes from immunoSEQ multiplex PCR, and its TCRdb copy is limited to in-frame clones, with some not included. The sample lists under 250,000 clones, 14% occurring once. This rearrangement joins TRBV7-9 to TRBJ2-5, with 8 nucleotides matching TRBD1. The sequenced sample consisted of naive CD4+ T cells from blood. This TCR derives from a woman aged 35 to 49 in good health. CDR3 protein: CASSQADRGQETQYF. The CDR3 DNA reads TGTGCCAGCAGCCAAGCAGACAGGGGCCAAGAGACCCAGTACTTC.